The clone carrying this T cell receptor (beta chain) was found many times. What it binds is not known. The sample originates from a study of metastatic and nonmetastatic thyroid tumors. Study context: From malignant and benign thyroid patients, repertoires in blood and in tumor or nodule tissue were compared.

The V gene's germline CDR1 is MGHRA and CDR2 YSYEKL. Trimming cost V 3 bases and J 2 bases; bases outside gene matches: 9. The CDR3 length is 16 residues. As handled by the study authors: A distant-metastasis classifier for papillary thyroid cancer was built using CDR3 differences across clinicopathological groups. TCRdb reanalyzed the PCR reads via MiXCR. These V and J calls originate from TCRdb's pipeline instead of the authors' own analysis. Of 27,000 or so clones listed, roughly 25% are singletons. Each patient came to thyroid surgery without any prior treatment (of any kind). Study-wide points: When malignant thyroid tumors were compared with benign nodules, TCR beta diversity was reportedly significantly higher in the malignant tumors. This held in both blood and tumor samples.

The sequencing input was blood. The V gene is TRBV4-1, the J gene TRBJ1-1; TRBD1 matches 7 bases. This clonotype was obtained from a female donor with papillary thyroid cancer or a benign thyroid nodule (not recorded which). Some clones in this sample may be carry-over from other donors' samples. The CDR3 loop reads CASSQPTRGSNTEAFF. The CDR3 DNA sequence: TGCGCCAGCAGCCAGCCCACCAGGGGGAGTAACACTGAAGCTTTCTTT.